This T cell receptor beta chain was observed in a study of CXCR3-negative and CXCR3-positive naive CD8 T cells. General study findings and limits: Memory CD8+ cells had much lower diversity, and both naive subsets had comparably high diversity. CXCR3-positive naive cells had TRB CDR3s that were more hydrophobic than CXCR3-negative naive cells had. Naive CXCR3-negative and CXCR3-positive cells had similar TRBV-TRBJ usage; memory differed.

This CDR3 is built from 12 residues. The germline CDR1 and CDR2 sequences are SQVTM and ANQGSEA. On this clonotype: Its specificity is unknown.

Researchers prepared the TRB cDNA libraries using 5' RACE with UMI labels. Following a re-call of the 5' RACE reads, TCRdb has one entry per CDR3 protein and lacks DNA. The sample totals under 85,000 distinct CDR3 sequences. The chain has TRBV29-1 and TRBJ2-3; the TRBD1 assignment by TCRdb is unverifiable without DNA. The receptor's source is a human donor in good health. Some clones in this sample may be carry-over from other donors' samples. Sequencing was performed on naive CXCR3+ CD8+ T cells from blood. Subset given: CD45RO-CCR7+CD27+CD95- naive CD8+ T cells expressing CXCR3 (TNR3+). This CDR3 is CSSMGGADTQYF.